Listed below are T cell receptor beta chains from one sample, sequenced in a study of CD8+ T cells in alopecia areata. Assay: immunoSEQ multiplex PCR; the TCRdb copy retains only in-frame clones and omits some. The sample lists 150,000 to 200,000 clones, around 64% seen once, with about 1.3% in the top ten. The sample consisted of CD4+ T cells sorted from blood, taken around week 50, from a patient treated with tofacitinib. These receptors were obtained from a human donor with alopecia areata. The CDR3 runs from the conserved cysteine through the conserved F or W. The order of the fields is J gene, V gene, clone size, CDR3 protein. Clone size is stated in some rows and not others, as once, few, many or a class when expanded.

j_call: TRBJ1-4
v_call: TRBV29-1
clone_size: -
cdr3_aa: CSVASPGGEKLFF

j_call: TRBJ2-1
v_call: TRBV27
clone_size: -
cdr3_aa: CASSSRGGPLNNEQFF

j_call: TRBJ1-1
v_call: TRBV6-6
clone_size: -
cdr3_aa: CASTLGGVSGEAFF

j_call: TRBJ1-1
v_call: TRBV6-6
clone_size: -
cdr3_aa: CASSGQPNTEAFF

j_call: TRBJ2-4
v_call: TRBV5-4
clone_size: -
cdr3_aa: CASSTSGETEQYF

j_call: TRBJ2-7
v_call: TRBV5-1
clone_size: -
cdr3_aa: CASSQQGGGEQYF

j_call: TRBJ2-1
v_call: TRBV5-1
clone_size: -
cdr3_aa: CASSITSGGAHEQFF

j_call: TRBJ1-6
v_call: TRBV7-2
clone_size: -
cdr3_aa: CASSLYNSPLHF

j_call: TRBJ2-7
v_call: TRBV25-1
clone_size: -
cdr3_aa: CASTAYGTGVYEQYF

j_call: TRBJ1-6
v_call: TRBV5-4
clone_size: -
cdr3_aa: CASSLASSPLHF

j_call: TRBJ2-7
v_call: TRBV6-1
clone_size: -
cdr3_aa: CASSEAGPGREQYF

j_call: TRBJ1-1
v_call: TRBV7-2
clone_size: -
cdr3_aa: CASSLGGIGSTEAFF

j_call: TRBJ1-1
v_call: TRBV7-9
clone_size: -
cdr3_aa: CASSLGTANTEAFF

j_call: TRBJ1-1
v_call: TRBV9
clone_size: -
cdr3_aa: CASSVEPSTEAFF

j_call: TRBJ2-7
v_call: TRBV4-3
clone_size: -
cdr3_aa: CASSQDGVGAYEQYF

j_call: TRBJ1-6
v_call: TRBV5-1
clone_size: few
cdr3_aa: CASSESGQSYNSPLHF

j_call: TRBJ2-2
v_call: TRBV25-1
clone_size: many
cdr3_aa: CASSGQGTITGELFF

j_call: TRBJ2-7
v_call: TRBV5-6
clone_size: -
cdr3_aa: CASSFRRQGISYEQYF

j_call: TRBJ2-7
v_call: TRBV30
clone_size: -
cdr3_aa: CAWGPLNEQYF

j_call: TRBJ1-1
v_call: TRBV5-4
clone_size: -
cdr3_aa: CASSYVLTVSEAFF

j_call: TRBJ2-3
v_call: TRBV11-2
clone_size: few
cdr3_aa: CASTLIAGTDTQYF

j_call: TRBJ2-7
v_call: TRBV28
clone_size: -
cdr3_aa: CASSSVGTSGVYEQYF

j_call: TRBJ2-4
v_call: TRBV5-4
clone_size: few
cdr3_aa: CASSLSRDQNIQYF

j_call: TRBJ1-1
v_call: TRBV7-9
clone_size: -
cdr3_aa: CASSLTGQGVLTEAFF

j_call: TRBJ2-7
v_call: TRBV7-9
clone_size: -
cdr3_aa: CASSLARTGYDEQYF

j_call: TRBJ1-2
v_call: TRBV14
clone_size: -
cdr3_aa: CASSELGQGTDPNYGYTF

j_call: TRBJ2-5
v_call: TRBV10-3
clone_size: -
cdr3_aa: CAIRLAAQETQYF

j_call: TRBJ1-2
v_call: TRBV29-1
clone_size: once
cdr3_aa: CSVIPDRGPDYGYTF

j_call: TRBJ1-2
v_call: TRBV4-3
clone_size: -
cdr3_aa: CASSQGIDFYGYTF

j_call: TRBJ1-6
v_call: TRBV5-6
clone_size: -
cdr3_aa: CASSFRAGGRQESPLHF

j_call: TRBJ1-2
v_call: TRBV6-5
clone_size: -
cdr3_aa: CASRAGTADYGYTF

j_call: TRBJ2-7
v_call: TRBV7-2
clone_size: -
cdr3_aa: CASSLVDWGVGQYF